This TCR beta chain emerged from a study of T-cell reconstitution after alpha-beta-depleted transplantation in children. Study-wide points: Some patients' high day-60 TCRbeta diversity was attributed to recipient cells surviving conditioning. Expanded graft clones, several hundred of them, were reportedly the source of alpha-beta T cells about two months after transplant.

Unique molecular identifiers were used to barcode this TCRbeta library. TCRdb re-derived calls from the PCR reads in MiXCR, one entry per CDR3 protein. The sample has fewer than 400,000 distinct CDR3 sequences; approximately 20% are singletons. This CDR3 has 14 amino acids. From germline, CDR1 is SGHRS and CDR2 YFSETQ. J was trimmed by 2 bases and V by 2 bases; bases with no gene match: 3. About this clonotype: The antigen is undetermined.

The source of this sequence is a male patient younger than 18 who had a stem cell transplant for acute lymphoblastic leukemia, so the T cells may come from the graft donor. The material sequenced was PBMCs, mostly from graft donor cells, taken 180 days after TCRalphabeta/CD19-depleted stem cell transplant. The rearrangement links TRBV5-1 to TRBJ2-7, with 8 positions matching TRBD1. The CDR3 nucleotides are TGCGCCAGCAGCTTCGGACAGGGTCCCTACGAGCAGTACTTC. Encoded protein: CASSFGQGPYEQYF.